Each of the 22 T cell receptor beta chains below was sequenced from the same sample in a study of cytomegalovirus exposure and HLA in healthy donors. This PCR relied on a set of 60 Vbeta primers and 13 Jbeta primers. Sequenced by immunoSEQ multiplex PCR; TCRdb stores in-frame clones only, minus some. The sample consists of roughly 170,000 clones, approximately 84% of them appearing once. The sample comprised PBMCs. The receptor set was obtained from a man aged 30-40 years in good health and CMV-seronegative.

V usage is TRBV27 and J usage is TRBJ2-1; 10 nucleotides line up with TRBD2. In germline, CDR1 is MNHEY, CDR2 SMNVEV (reference sequence). This CDR3 comprises 16 residues. Trimming removed 2 bases from V and 5 bases from J; junction bases left unmatched: 6. This CDR3 is CASSLRLAGADNEQFF. As DNA, the CDR3 is TGTGCCAGCAGTTTACGGCTAGCGGGGGCCGACAATGAGCAGTTCTTC.

V and J are TRBV11-2 and TRBJ2-3; a weak D match, TRBD2 (5 bases). Germline CDR1 reads SGHAT; CDR2 reads FQNNGV. The ends were cut back, 1 base at V and 4 bases at J, with 9 bases in the middle. This CDR3 has 14 amino acids. CDR3 amino acids: CASSLAGTADTQYF. The CDR3 region has the DNA TGTGCCAGCAGCTTAGCGGGAACCGCAGATACGCAGTATTTT.

The chain is built from TRBV2 and TRBJ2-7; 9 positions match TRBD2. With 9 bases clipped from V and 2 bases from J, the junction kept 8 bases outside the gene matches. Germline V gene data show CDR1 as SNHLY and CDR2 as FYNNEI. The CDR3 totals 14 residues. This CDR3 reads CASRVLAGPYEQYF. CDR3 bases: TGTGCCAGTAGGGTACTAGCGGGCCCCTACGAGCAGTACTTC.

V usage is TRBV5-1 and J usage is TRBJ2-7; 7 bases fit TRBD1. The CDR3 totals 14 residues. Trimming at V came to 4 bases and at J to 5 bases, leaving 9 bases not matched to a gene. The germline gives CDR1 SGHRS, CDR2 YFSETQ. CDR3 loop: CASSPRQGADEQYF. In nucleotides, the CDR3 is TGCGCCAGCAGCCCGCGACAGGGTGCCGACGAGCAGTACTTC.

The chain links TRBV4-2 to TRBJ2-7; 8 bases map to TRBD2. The CDR3 consists of 17 residues. Germline-derived CDR1 and CDR2 are LGHNA and YNFKEQ. V gave up 0 bases and J gave up 0 bases; unmatched junction bases: 7. For the CDR3, the DNA is TGTGCCAGCAGCCAAGAGATTTTAGCGGGGACCTCCTACGAGCAGTACTTC. It translates to CASSQEILAGTSYEQYF.

The sample holds a few counts of this clone. The rearrangement links TRBV7-9 to TRBJ1-2; possibly TRBD1 for D (5 bases). The CDR3 contains 16 residues. Trimming stripped 5 bases from V and 0 bases from J, with 16 bases between. Germline lookup yields CDR1 SEHNR and CDR2 FQNEAQ (reference sequence). CDR3: CASSQGSAGANYGYTF. The CDR3 DNA reads TGTGCCAGCAGCCAGGGTTCCGCGGGAGCTAACTATGGCTACACCTTC.

The chain uses TRBV28 and TRBJ2-6; TRBD2 might be the D (6 bases). The V gene lost 3 bases and the J gene lost 3 bases, with 9 bases spanning the gap. Germline lookup yields CDR1 MDHEN and CDR2 SYDVKM. The CDR3 runs 15 residues. DNA for the CDR3: TGTGCCAGCAGTTTGCTAGCGAGTGGGGCCAACGTCCTGACTTTC. Translated: CASSLLASGANVLTF.

This clone was seen just once. The chain combines TRBV30 with TRBJ2-1, with a weak D call TRBD2 (5 bases). Trimming pared 2 bases from V and 8 bases from J, leaving 10 bases between. From germline, CDR1 is GTSNPN and CDR2 SVGIG (reference sequence). CDR3 length equals 12 residues. CDR3 region: CAWSRRVDEQFF. The CDR3, as DNA: TGTGCCTGGAGTCGGCGGGTGGATGAGCAGTTCTTC.

As DNA, the CDR3 is TGTGCCTCGACAGGTAAGAAAGAGACCCAGTACTTC. Translation: CASTGKKETQYF. The rearrangement uses TRBV19 and TRBJ2-5; TRBD1 is a possible D gene (6 bases). CDR3 length: 12 amino acids. Germline V gene data show CDR1 as LNHDA and CDR2 as SQIVND (reference sequence). V was trimmed by 11 bases and J by 3 bases, leaving 13 bases between them. Full variable domain (outside the CDR3, taken from reference TRBV19 and TRBJ2-5): DGGITQSPKYLFRKEGQNVTLSCEQNLNHDAMYWYRQDPGQGLRLIYYSQIVNDFQKGDIAEGYSVSREKKESFPLTVTSAQKNPTAFYLCASTGKKETQYFGPGTRLLVL.

V and J are TRBV21-1 and TRBJ2-7; TRBD1, the table's D call, was not compared with the DNA. TRBV21-1 is reported as a pseudogene. The CDR3 contains 12 residues. The CDR3 region is CASSNRTYEQYF. The CDR3, as DNA: TGTGCCAGCAGCAACAGAACCTACGAGCAGTACTTC.

The chain combines TRBV6-1 with TRBJ2-7; D is undetermined. Germline V gives CDR1 MNHNS, CDR2 SASEGT. V was shortened by 2 bases and J by 5 bases, with 10 bases between the two germline ends. The CDR3 has 13 residues. CDR3 sequence (DNA): TGTGCCAGCAGTGAACAGGTTGTCGACGAGCAGTACTTC. Residues: CASSEQVVDEQYF.

The chain uses TRBV6-5 and TRBJ1-4, with unresolved D. The V gene lost 6 bases and the J gene lost 4 bases, with 15 bases spanning the gap. The CDR3 runs to 15 residues. Germline CDR1 MNHEY, CDR2 SVGAGI. The CDR3 region has the DNA TGTGCCAGCAGGTCCCCGGGGATCTTTAATGAAAAACTGTTTTTT. Amino acid sequence: CASRSPGIFNEKLFF.

There are a few counts of this clone. Other DNA sequences in this specimen translate into the identical CDR3. The chain couples TRBV7-8 to TRBJ2-7; 7 bases match TRBD2. V gave up 4 bases and J gave up 2 bases; unmatched junction bases: 2. The CDR3 has 13 residues. CDR1 SGHVS and CDR2 FQNEAQ come from the germline V gene. The CDR3 DNA follows: TGTGCCAGCAGCTCACTAGCGACCTACGAGCAGTACTTC. As protein: CASSSLATYEQYF.

The chain employs TRBV9 and TRBJ2-1; a weak D match, TRBD2 (6 bases). The CDR3 runs to 16 residues. Per germline, CDR1 SGDLS and CDR2 YYNGEE. The ends were cut back, 5 bases at V and 0 bases at J, with 15 bases in the middle. CDR3 sequence: CASSRLGEVSYNEQFF. CDR3 nucleotides: TGTGCCAGCAGTCGTTTAGGGGAGGTCTCCTACAATGAGCAGTTCTTC.

The chain is built from TRBV28 and TRBJ2-5, with 13 positions matching TRBD2. V lost 5 bases and J lost 4; bases outside the gene matches: 7. The CDR3 has 16 amino acids. Germline CDR1 and CDR2: MDHEN and SYDVKM. The CDR3 here is CASSPLAGGLRETQYF. The CDR3 coding sequence is TGTGCCAGCAGTCCACTAGCGGGGGGGCTCAGAGAGACCCAGTACTTC. The full variable domain, with the rest looked up from reference TRBV28 and TRBJ2-5, is DVKVTQSSRYLVKRTGEKVFLECVQDMDHENMFWYRQDPGLGLRLIYFSYDVKMKEKGDIPEGYSVSREKKERFSLILESASTNQTSMYLCASSPLAGGLRETQYFGPGTRLLVL.

CDR3 amino acids: CASSADIYNSPLHF. CDR3 sequence (DNA): TGTGCCAGCTCAGCGGACATATATAATTCACCCCTCCACTTT. The chain joins TRBV18 to TRBJ1-6, with a tentative D call TRBD1 (5 bases). The V end lost 5 bases, the J end lost 4 bases, and 9 bases lay between the germline ends. This CDR3 comprises 14 residues. Germline CDR1 is KGHSH and CDR2 is LQKENI.

The chain uses TRBV28 and TRBJ1-5; D remains ambiguous. CDR1 is MDHEN, CDR2 SYDVKM, per germline. Trimming pared 3 bases from V and 4 bases from J, leaving 10 bases between. This CDR3 is 14 amino acids long. For the CDR3, the DNA is TGTGCCAGCAGTTTGGTGCCAGATAATCAGCCCCAGCATTTT. It yields the protein CASSLVPDNQPQHF. Complete variable domain (other parts from reference TRBV28 and TRBJ1-5): DVKVTQSSRYLVKRTGEKVFLECVQDMDHENMFWYRQDPGLGLRLIYFSYDVKMKEKGDIPEGYSVSREKKERFSLILESASTNQTSMYLCASSLVPDNQPQHFGDGTRLSIL.

This clone was detected a few times. The rearrangement uses TRBV5-1 and TRBJ2-7; D not resolved. Trimming shortened V by 8 bases and J by 2 bases, and 11 bases separated the two germline ends. The CDR3 length is 12 residues. Germline assignment: CDR1 SGHRS and CDR2 YFSETQ. The CDR3 sequence: CASGSQAYEQYF. As DNA, the CDR3 is TGCGCCAGTGGCTCGCAGGCCTACGAGCAGTACTTC.

The chain carries TRBV18 and TRBJ2-5, with 8 bases identical to TRBD1. The germline V gene encodes CDR1 KGHSH and CDR2 LQKENI. The V gene end was trimmed by 0 bases and the J gene end by 5 bases; junction bases not matched to a gene: 2. CDR3 size: 14 residues. The CDR3 is CASSPPTGGETQYF. The CDR3, as DNA: TGTGCCAGCTCACCACCCACAGGGGGGGAGACCCAGTACTTC. The whole variable domain, remainder taken from reference TRBV18 and TRBJ2-5, is NAGVMQNPRHLVRRRGQEARLRCSPMKGHSHVYWYRQLPEEGLKFMVYLQKENIIDESGMPKERFSAEFPKEGPSILRIQQVVRGDSAAYFCASSPPTGGETQYFGPGTRLLVL.

J is TRBJ1-2 and V is TRBV7-9; a possible D gene is TRBD1 (5 bases). The CDR3 sequence is 15 residues long. In germline, CDR1 is SEHNR, CDR2 FQNEAQ (reference sequence). Trimming stripped 5 bases from V and 4 bases from J, with 17 bases between. This chain's CDR3 is CASSPDSSLFYGYTF. The CDR3, as DNA: TGTGCCAGCAGCCCTGACAGTAGCCTTTTCTATGGCTACACCTTC.

This clone was seen once. The chain combines TRBV9 with TRBJ2-5; D perhaps matches TRBD1 (6 bases). Germline-derived CDR1 and CDR2 are SGDLS and YYNGEE. V was cut by 4 bases and J by 5 bases, with 18 bases left in between. This CDR3 spans 15 amino acids. The CDR3 DNA reads as TGTGCCAGCAGCCCCTATGGGGGCCCGAGGGAGACCCAGTACTTC. This encodes CASSPYGGPRETQYF.

DNA of the CDR3: TGCGCCAGCAGCCAACATTACAGGGGCCCCGGAGGAACTGAAGCTTTCTTT. It is translated as CASSQHYRGPGGTEAFF. The chain combines TRBV4-3 with TRBJ1-1; 7 bases are shared with TRBD1. The CDR3 spans 17 residues. The germline gives CDR1 LGHNA, CDR2 YSLEER. Trimming cost V 2 bases and J 5 bases; bases outside gene matches: 14.